This T cell receptor beta chain was retrieved from a study of T-cell memory formation after mild COVID-19. Study background: Clusters of TCRs were largely donor specific.

This clonotype occurred a few times. Its antigen is as yet unknown. Whole-study findings and limits: The pre-infection memory compartment contained some responding clones, suggesting cross-reactive memory joined.

The CDR3 length is 15 residues. Trimming took off 4 bases at V and 3 bases at J, with 16 bases between the two ends. The germline gives CDR1 SEHNR, CDR2 FQNEAQ (reference sequence). TCRdb analysed the 5' RACE reads with MiXCR anew, one entry per CDR3 protein. This table holds about 540,000 distinct CDR3 sequences, roughly 20% found once. V usage is TRBV7-9 and J usage is TRBJ2-7; a weak D match, TRBD2 (5 bases). Sequences were obtained from PBMCs or a T cell subset sorted from them (not recorded which). The TCR sequence derives from an adult woman who had mild COVID-19 (a few samples of this study predate the infection). Cell type and time point are not known. The CDR3 here is CASSSTGSADYEQYF. In nucleotides, the CDR3 is TGTGCCAGCAGCTCTACGGGAAGTGCGGACTACGAGCAGTACTTC.